This T cell receptor beta chain was documented in a study of blood T cell repertoires in COVID-19. Study-wide context: PBMCs, B-cell-depleted T cells, or T cells were the source of the cDNA or gDNA that made up the material.

Per the study methods: Reference gene primer amplification gave estimated nucleated cell counts. Using immunoSEQ multiplex PCR, the repertoire was profiled, and TCRdb retains in-frame clones only, with some absent. V and J calls and clone size are as listed in that table; D and trimming were resolved from the DNA. The profile shows approximately 100,000 clones, 90% to 95% of them singletons. The CDR3 sequence is 11 residues long. Trimming cost V 3 bases and J 6 bases, with 5 bases left between them. The germline gives CDR1 SGDLS, CDR2 YYNGEE. The V and J genes are TRBV9 and TRBJ2-3; D is unclear. The origin of this receptor is a human donor in a cohort sampled during active COVID-19. Sequencing was done on a sample of peripheral blood. CDR3 sequence: CASSGRDTQYF. CDR3 bases: TGTGCCAGCAGCGGCAGGGATACGCAGTATTTT.